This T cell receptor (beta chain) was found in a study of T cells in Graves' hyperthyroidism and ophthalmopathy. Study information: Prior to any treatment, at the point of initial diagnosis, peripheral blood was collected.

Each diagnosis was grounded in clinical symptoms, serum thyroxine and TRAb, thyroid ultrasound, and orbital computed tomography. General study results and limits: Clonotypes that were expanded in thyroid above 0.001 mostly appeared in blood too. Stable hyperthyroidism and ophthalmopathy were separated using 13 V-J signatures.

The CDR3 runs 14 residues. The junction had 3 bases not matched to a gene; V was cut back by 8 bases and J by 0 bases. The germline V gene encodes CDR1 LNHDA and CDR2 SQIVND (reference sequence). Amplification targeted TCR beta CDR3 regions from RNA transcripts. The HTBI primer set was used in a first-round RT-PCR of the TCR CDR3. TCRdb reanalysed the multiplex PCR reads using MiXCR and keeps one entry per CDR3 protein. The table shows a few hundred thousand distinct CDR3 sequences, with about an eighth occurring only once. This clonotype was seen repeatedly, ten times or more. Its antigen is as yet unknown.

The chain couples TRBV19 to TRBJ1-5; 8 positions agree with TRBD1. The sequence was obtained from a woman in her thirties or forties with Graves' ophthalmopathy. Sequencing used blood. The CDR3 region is CASVTGGSNQPQHF. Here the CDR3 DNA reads TGTGCCAGTGTTACAGGGGGTAGCAATCAGCCCCAGCATTTT.